The rows below give T cell receptor beta chains drawn from one sample of a study of PD-1 and CTLA-4 blockade in melanoma. Some clones are missing from TCRdb's copy, which holds only in-frame ones; the method was immunoSEQ multiplex PCR. The sample has around 16,000 clones; approximately 63% are singletons. The starting material was CD8+ T cells from peripheral blood, obtained from a patient given anti-PD-1 treatment. The receptors stem from a human donor with melanoma. CDR3s include the opening cysteine and the closing phenylalanine or tryptophan. A D gene is named only where the DNA matches it firmly. Only some rows state a clone size, as once, few, many or a class for expanded clones.

>-|TRBJ1-4|TRBV4-1|-
TGCGCCAGCAGCCAAGAAGAGGGAGAAAAACTGTTTTTT
CASSQEEGEKLFF
>-|TRBJ1-2|TRBV7-9|few
TGTGCCAGCAGCTTTATTACCGACTATGGCTACACCTTC
CASSFITDYGYTF
>-|TRBJ2-7|TRBV4-1|-
TGCGCCAGCAGCCAAGTGGCTAGCGTTTACGAGCAGTACTTC
CASSQVASVYEQYF
>-|TRBJ1-1|TRBV30|-
TGTGCCTGGAGTGCAGGGATTACTGAAGCTTTCTTT
CAWSAGITEAFF
>-|TRBJ2-1|TRBV19|few
TGTGCCAGTAGTTTTAAACTAGCAGGACAAAGTGAGCAGTTCTTC
CASSFKLAGQSEQFF
>-|TRBJ2-3|TRBV5-1|-
TGCGCCAGCAGCTTGCTAGCGCAAGATACGCAGTATTTT
CASSLLAQDTQYF
>TRBD2|TRBJ2-1|TRBV28|-
TGTGCCAGCGGACACCAGGTAGCGGGCCCTAACAGCGGTGAGCAGTTCTTC
CASGHQVAGPNSGEQFF
>TRBD1|TRBJ1-1|TRBV29-1|few
TGCAGCGTTGAAGGGCCGGGACAGCTTATGAACACTGAAGCTTTCTTT
CSVEGPGQLMNTEAFF
>-|TRBJ2-7|TRBV12-5|-
TGTGCTAGTGGTTGGGGCTGGGACAGCGGGGAGCAGTACTTC
CASGWGWDSGEQYF
>TRBD1|TRBJ2-7|TRBV24-1|-
TGTGCCACCAGTGAATCTAGACAGGGTGGCGAGCAGTACTTC
CATSESRQGGEQYF
>-|TRBJ1-1|TRBV3-1/TRBV3-2|-
TGTGCCAGCAGCCAAGCCTTGGCAGGGGAAGCTTTCTTT
CASSQALAGEAFF
>-|TRBJ2-7|TRBV13|few
TGTGCCAGCAGCATGACGGGTAGCTCCTACGAGCAGTACTTC
CASSMTGSSYEQYF
>-|TRBJ2-1|TRBV12-3/TRBV12-4|-
TGTGCCAGCAGTTTAGGGGGCTACAATGAGCAGTTCTTC
CASSLGGYNEQFF
>-|TRBJ2-7|TRBV5-1|-
TGCGCCAGCAGCTTGGAATGGGACGAATCCTACGAGCAGTACTTC
CASSLEWDESYEQYF
>-|TRBJ1-5|TRBV11-1|-
TGTGCCAGCAGCTGGAGCGGGTCCGGAGGGCCCCAGCATTTT
CASSWSGSGGPQHF
>TRBD1|TRBJ1-1|TRBV7-9|few
TGTGCCAGCAGCGAGACAGGGTGGACTGAAGCTTTCTTT
CASSETGWTEAFF
>-|TRBJ1-1|TRBV2|-
TGTGCCAGCGGCCAGCCTGACAGTATCACTGAAGCTTTCTTT
CASGQPDSITEAFF
>-|TRBJ2-1|TRBV24-1|-
TGTGCCACCAGTGACCCCGGCGCAGGAGAGCAGTTCTTC
CATSDPGAGEQFF
>TRBD1|TRBJ1-5|TRBV12-3/TRBV12-4|-
TGTGCCAGCAGAGGACAGGGGGATCAGCCCCAGCATTTT
CASRGQGDQPQHF
>-|TRBJ2-7|TRBV9|-
TGTGCCAGCAGCGTAGGGGGGCTTCCCTACGAGCAGTACTTC
CASSVGGLPYEQYF
>-|TRBJ2-7|TRBV4-1|-
TGCGCCAGCAGCCAGGCCGGGACCTACGAGCAGTACTTC
CASSQAGTYEQYF
>TRBD2|TRBJ2-7|TRBV2|few
TGTGCCAGCTGGGGACTAGGGGGCGAGCAGTACTTC
CASWGLGGEQYF
>-|TRBJ1-3|TRBV19|-
TGTGCCAGTAGTATGGACGGCTCCTCTGGAAACACCATATATTTT
CASSMDGSSGNTIYF
>-|TRBJ2-7|TRBV7-9|-
TGTGCCACAAAGGGGATTGGGGACGAGCAGTACTTC
CATKGIGDEQYF
>-|TRBJ1-2|TRBV5-1|-
TGCGCCAGCAGCTTGGGCGGGGGACGGGGCTACACCTTC
CASSLGGGRGYTF